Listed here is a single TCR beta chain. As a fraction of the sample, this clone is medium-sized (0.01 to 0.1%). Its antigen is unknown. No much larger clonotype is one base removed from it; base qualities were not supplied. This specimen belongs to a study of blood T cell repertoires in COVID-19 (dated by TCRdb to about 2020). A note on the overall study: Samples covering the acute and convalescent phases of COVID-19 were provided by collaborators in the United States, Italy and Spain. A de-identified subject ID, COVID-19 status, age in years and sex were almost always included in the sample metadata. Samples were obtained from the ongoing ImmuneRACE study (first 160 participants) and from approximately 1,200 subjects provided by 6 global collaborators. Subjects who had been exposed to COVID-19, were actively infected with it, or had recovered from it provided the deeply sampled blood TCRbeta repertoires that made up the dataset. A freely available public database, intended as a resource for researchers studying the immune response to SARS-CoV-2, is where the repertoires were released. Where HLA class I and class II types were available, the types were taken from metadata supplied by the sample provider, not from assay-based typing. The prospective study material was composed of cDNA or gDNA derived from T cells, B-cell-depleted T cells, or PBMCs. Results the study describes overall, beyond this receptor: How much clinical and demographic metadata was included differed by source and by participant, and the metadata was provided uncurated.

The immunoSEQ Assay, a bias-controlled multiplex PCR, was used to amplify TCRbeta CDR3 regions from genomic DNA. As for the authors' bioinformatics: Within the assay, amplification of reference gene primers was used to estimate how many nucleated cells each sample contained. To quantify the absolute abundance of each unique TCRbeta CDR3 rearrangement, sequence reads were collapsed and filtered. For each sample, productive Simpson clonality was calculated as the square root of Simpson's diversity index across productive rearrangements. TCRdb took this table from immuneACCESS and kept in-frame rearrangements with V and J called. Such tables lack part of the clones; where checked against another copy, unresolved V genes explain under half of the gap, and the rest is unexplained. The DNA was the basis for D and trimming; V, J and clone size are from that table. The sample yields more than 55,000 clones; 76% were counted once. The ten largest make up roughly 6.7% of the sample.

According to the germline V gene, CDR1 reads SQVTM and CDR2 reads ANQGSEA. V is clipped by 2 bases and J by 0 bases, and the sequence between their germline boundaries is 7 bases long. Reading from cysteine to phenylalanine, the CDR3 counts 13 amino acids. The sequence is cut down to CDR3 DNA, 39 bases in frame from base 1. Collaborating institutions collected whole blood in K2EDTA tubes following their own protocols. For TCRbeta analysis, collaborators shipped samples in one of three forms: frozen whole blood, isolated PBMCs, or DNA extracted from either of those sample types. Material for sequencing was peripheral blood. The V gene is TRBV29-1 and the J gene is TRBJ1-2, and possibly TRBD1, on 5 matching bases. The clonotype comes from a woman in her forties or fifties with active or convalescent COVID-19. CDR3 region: CSVENRSNYGYTF. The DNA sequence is TGCAGCGTTGAAAACAGGTCTAACTATGGCTACACCTTC. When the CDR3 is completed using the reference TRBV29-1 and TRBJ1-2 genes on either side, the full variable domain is SAVISQKPSRDICQRGTSLTIQCQVDSQVTMMFWYRQQPGQSLTLIATANQGSEATYESGFVIDKFPISRPNLTFSTLTVSNMSPEDSSIYLCSVENRSNYGYTFGSGTRLTVV.